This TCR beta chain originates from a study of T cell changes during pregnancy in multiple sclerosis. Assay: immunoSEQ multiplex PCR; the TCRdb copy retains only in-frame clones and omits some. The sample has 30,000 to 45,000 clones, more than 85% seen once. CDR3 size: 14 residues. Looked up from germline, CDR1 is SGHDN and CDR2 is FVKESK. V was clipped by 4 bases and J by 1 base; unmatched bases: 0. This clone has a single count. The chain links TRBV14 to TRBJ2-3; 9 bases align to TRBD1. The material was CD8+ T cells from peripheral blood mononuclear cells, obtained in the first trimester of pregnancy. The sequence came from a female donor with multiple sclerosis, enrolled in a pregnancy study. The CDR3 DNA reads TGTGCCAGCAGCCGGGACAGGGGCACAGATACGCAGTATTTT. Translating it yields CASSRDRGTDTQYF.